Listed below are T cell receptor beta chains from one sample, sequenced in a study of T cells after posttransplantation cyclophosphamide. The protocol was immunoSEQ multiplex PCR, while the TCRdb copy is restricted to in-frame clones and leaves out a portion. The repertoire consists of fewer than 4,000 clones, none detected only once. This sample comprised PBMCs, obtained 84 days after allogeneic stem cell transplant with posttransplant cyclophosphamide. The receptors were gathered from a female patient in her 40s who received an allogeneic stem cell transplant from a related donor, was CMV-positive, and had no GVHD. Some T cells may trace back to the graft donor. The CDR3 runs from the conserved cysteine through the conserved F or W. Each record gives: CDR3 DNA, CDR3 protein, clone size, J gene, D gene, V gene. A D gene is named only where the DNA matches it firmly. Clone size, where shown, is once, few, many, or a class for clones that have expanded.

CDR3nt: TGTGCCAGTAGTCCCCGGAGCGGGGGGGCCGGCGGGGAGCTGTTTTTT
CDR3aa: CASSPRSGGAGGELFF
abundance: many
j_gene: TRBJ2-2
d_gene: TRBD2
v_gene: TRBV19

CDR3nt: TGTGCCAGCAGTGAATTGCAGGGGGGTAGGGAGCAGTTCTTC
CDR3aa: CASSELQGGREQFF
abundance: many
j_gene: TRBJ2-1
d_gene: .
v_gene: TRBV6-4

CDR3nt: TGTGCCAGCAGTTCGTACACTGAAGCTTTCTTT
CDR3aa: CASSSYTEAFF
abundance: many
j_gene: TRBJ1-1
d_gene: .
v_gene: TRBV27

CDR3nt: TGTGCCAGCAGCGTAAACAACAGGGCAACAGATACGCAGTATTTT
CDR3aa: CASSVNNRATDTQYF
abundance: many
j_gene: TRBJ2-3
d_gene: .
v_gene: TRBV9

CDR3nt: TGTGCCACCAGTGATCACCGGACACCTGTCAAGCAGTACTTC
CDR3aa: CATSDHRTPVKQYF
abundance: .
j_gene: TRBJ2-7
d_gene: .
v_gene: TRBV24-1

CDR3nt: TGTGCCAGTAGTGGCCAGGGGAGGACCGGGGAGCTGTTTTTT
CDR3aa: CASSGQGRTGELFF
abundance: many
j_gene: TRBJ2-2
d_gene: .
v_gene: TRBV19

CDR3nt: TGCGCCAGCAGCTGGACAGGAGGCATGAACACTGAAGCTTTCTTT
CDR3aa: CASSWTGGMNTEAFF
abundance: many
j_gene: TRBJ1-1
d_gene: TRBD1
v_gene: TRBV5-1

CDR3nt: TGTGCCAGCAGGGGGGACTCGAGGAATCAGCCCCAGCATTTT
CDR3aa: CASRGDSRNQPQHF
abundance: few
j_gene: TRBJ1-5
d_gene: .
v_gene: TRBV6-5

CDR3nt: TGTGCCAGCAGGAAGGACAGCCACGAGCAGTACTTC
CDR3aa: CASRKDSHEQYF
abundance: many
j_gene: TRBJ2-7
d_gene: .
v_gene: TRBV6-1

CDR3nt: TGCGCCAGCAGCGCCGGACAGGGTAAAACTGAAGCTTTCTTT
CDR3aa: CASSAGQGKTEAFF
abundance: medium-sized
j_gene: TRBJ1-1
d_gene: TRBD1
v_gene: TRBV5-1

CDR3nt: TGTGCCAGCAGCTTAGTCCAGGGGGTTAATGGCTACACCTTC
CDR3aa: CASSLVQGVNGYTF
abundance: many
j_gene: TRBJ1-2
d_gene: TRBD1
v_gene: TRBV7-2

CDR3nt: TGTGCCAGCAGCGTTAGGGCCCTTGATTCACCCCTCCACTTT
CDR3aa: CASSVRALDSPLHF
abundance: .
j_gene: TRBJ1-6
d_gene: .
v_gene: TRBV9

CDR3nt: TGTGCCAGCAGTGAAGGGTACAGGTCCGCGAGCACCGGGGAGCTGTTTTTT
CDR3aa: CASSEGYRSASTGELFF
abundance: many
j_gene: TRBJ2-2
d_gene: .
v_gene: TRBV2

CDR3nt: TGTGCCAGCTCACCACGATTAGCGGGAAACACAGATACGCAGTATTTT
CDR3aa: CASSPRLAGNTDTQYF
abundance: few
j_gene: TRBJ2-3
d_gene: TRBD2
v_gene: TRBV18

CDR3nt: TGTGCCAGCAGTCCCGGGACACGGGTTGGCTACACCTTC
CDR3aa: CASSPGTRVGYTF
abundance: many
j_gene: TRBJ1-2
d_gene: .
v_gene: TRBV6-6

CDR3nt: TGTGCCAGCAGTCAGGACAGGCGGAACACTGAAGCTTTCTTT
CDR3aa: CASSQDRRNTEAFF
abundance: few
j_gene: TRBJ1-1
d_gene: TRBD1
v_gene: TRBV28

CDR3nt: TGTGCCAGCAGGGAACTACCGACCAGGGATACGCAGTATTTT
CDR3aa: CASRELPTRDTQYF
abundance: few
j_gene: TRBJ2-3
d_gene: .
v_gene: TRBV2

CDR3nt: TGTGCCACCAGCAGGGACTTCGCGGGGGATGGGGAGACCCAGTACTTC
CDR3aa: CATSRDFAGDGETQYF
abundance: few
j_gene: TRBJ2-5
d_gene: TRBD2
v_gene: TRBV15

CDR3nt: TGCGCCAGCAGCTTCCTGGGCAGCCAAGAGACCCAGTACTTC
CDR3aa: CASSFLGSQETQYF
abundance: few
j_gene: TRBJ2-5
d_gene: .
v_gene: TRBV5-1

CDR3nt: TGTGCCAGCAGTGTGAGGGGGCACAATGAGCAGTTCTTC
CDR3aa: CASSVRGHNEQFF
abundance: many
j_gene: TRBJ2-1
d_gene: TRBD1
v_gene: TRBV6-1

CDR3nt: TGTGCCACCACCCCAGGGACAGGGATCTCCTACGAGCAGTACTTC
CDR3aa: CATTPGTGISYEQYF
abundance: few
j_gene: TRBJ2-7
d_gene: TRBD1
v_gene: TRBV7-2

CDR3nt: TGTGCCAGCAGTTTCGTCGGGGGTCGATCACCCCTCCACTTT
CDR3aa: CASSFVGGRSPLHF
abundance: many
j_gene: TRBJ1-6
d_gene: .
v_gene: TRBV28

CDR3nt: TGTGCCAGCAGCTTAGTGGGGGGAAGCAATCAGCCCCAGCATTTT
CDR3aa: CASSLVGGSNQPQHF
abundance: medium-sized
j_gene: TRBJ1-5
d_gene: .
v_gene: TRBV7-2

CDR3nt: TGTGCCAGCAGCCTAAGTTCGGGGGGTACTGAAGCTTTCTTT
CDR3aa: CASSLSSGGTEAFF
abundance: many
j_gene: TRBJ1-1
d_gene: .
v_gene: TRBV7-8

CDR3nt: TGTGCCAGCAGTGAACAACAGGGGGGGGGCAATCAGCCCCAGCATTTT
CDR3aa: CASSEQQGGGNQPQHF
abundance: many
j_gene: TRBJ1-5
d_gene: TRBD1
v_gene: TRBV2

CDR3nt: TGCGCCAGCAGCACTCAGCGGGGGGACGCTGAGCAGTTCTTC
CDR3aa: CASSTQRGDAEQFF
abundance: many
j_gene: TRBJ2-1
d_gene: TRBD2
v_gene: TRBV4-1

CDR3nt: TGCGCCAGCAGCGTTACTAGCTCCCAAAGGGATACGCAGTATTTT
CDR3aa: CASSVTSSQRDTQYF
abundance: .
j_gene: TRBJ2-3
d_gene: .
v_gene: TRBV5-1

CDR3nt: TGTGCTAGCAGCCAAGCTGCAGGGGGGAACACCGGGGAGCTGTTTTTT
CDR3aa: CASSQAAGGNTGELFF
abundance: many
j_gene: TRBJ2-2
d_gene: TRBD1
v_gene: TRBV7-7

CDR3nt: TGTGCCAGCAGCCCCATCAGGGGGCTAACCTACGAGCAGTACTTC
CDR3aa: CASSPIRGLTYEQYF
abundance: many
j_gene: TRBJ2-7
d_gene: TRBD1
v_gene: TRBV11-2

CDR3nt: TGCGCCAGCAGCACACCGTCCACCACAGATACGCAGTATTTT
CDR3aa: CASSTPSTTDTQYF
abundance: many
j_gene: TRBJ2-3
d_gene: .
v_gene: TRBV5-1

CDR3nt: TGTGCCAGCATCAGTTACAATGAGCAGTTCTTC
CDR3aa: CASISYNEQFF
abundance: many
j_gene: TRBJ2-1
d_gene: .
v_gene: TRBV6-2/TRBV6-3

CDR3nt: TGTGCCAGCAGCTTATCCTCGTACGAGCAGTACTTC
CDR3aa: CASSLSSYEQYF
abundance: many
j_gene: TRBJ2-7
d_gene: .
v_gene: TRBV11-1

CDR3nt: TGTGCCAGTAGTATCAAACAGGAGACGGCATACGAGCAGTACTTC
CDR3aa: CASSIKQETAYEQYF
abundance: few
j_gene: TRBJ2-7
d_gene: .
v_gene: TRBV9

CDR3nt: TGCGCCAGCAGCTCGGACTCCTTCGGGAACACTGAAGCTTTCTTT
CDR3aa: CASSSDSFGNTEAFF
abundance: many
j_gene: TRBJ1-1
d_gene: .
v_gene: TRBV4-1

CDR3nt: TGTGCCATCACTCAGGGGGGGAACACTGAAGCTTTCTTT
CDR3aa: CAITQGGNTEAFF
abundance: medium-sized
j_gene: TRBJ1-1
d_gene: TRBD1
v_gene: TRBV10-3

CDR3nt: TGTGCTTGTTTTTTCAGGCAGGGGACGGCATACGAGCAGTACTTC
CDR3aa: CACFFRQGTAYEQYF
abundance: .
j_gene: TRBJ2-7
d_gene: .
v_gene: TRBV9

CDR3nt: TGCGCAGGAGGGGTCAACACCGGGGAGCTGTTTTTT
CDR3aa: CAGGVNTGELFF
abundance: many
j_gene: TRBJ2-2
d_gene: .
v_gene: TRBV19

CDR3nt: TGTGCCAGCAGTTACACCCCCACACAGGGGGCGTTCTACAATGAGCAGTTCTTC
CDR3aa: CASSYTPTQGAFYNEQFF
abundance: many
j_gene: TRBJ2-1
d_gene: TRBD1
v_gene: TRBV6-2/TRBV6-3

CDR3nt: TGTGCCATCAGTTTCAGACAGGGGACGGCCTACGAGCAGTACTTC
CDR3aa: CAISFRQGTAYEQYF
abundance: .
j_gene: TRBJ2-7
d_gene: TRBD1
v_gene: TRBV9

CDR3nt: TGTGCCAGCACGGGACAGTTGGATGGCTACACCTTC
CDR3aa: CASTGQLDGYTF
abundance: medium-sized
j_gene: TRBJ1-2
d_gene: TRBD1
v_gene: TRBV6-6

CDR3nt: TGTGCCAGCAGCTTCTTGGGCCTCACCTACGAGCAGTACTTC
CDR3aa: CASSFLGLTYEQYF
abundance: many
j_gene: TRBJ2-7
d_gene: .
v_gene: TRBV5-6

CDR3nt: TGTGCCAGTAAAGGGGGAGCCCAGGGAGAGCAGTACTTC
CDR3aa: CASKGGAQGEQYF
abundance: many
j_gene: TRBJ2-7
d_gene: .
v_gene: TRBV19

CDR3nt: TGTGCCAGTAGTGTCCGGTTGAACACTGAAGCTTTCTTT
CDR3aa: CASSVRLNTEAFF
abundance: many
j_gene: TRBJ1-1
d_gene: .
v_gene: TRBV19